This entry lists 28 T cell receptor beta chains sequenced from one sample in a study of tumor-infiltrating lymphocytes in oesophageal squamous cell carcinoma. TCRdb analysed the PCR reads with MiXCR anew, one entry per CDR3 protein. The data hold around 20,000 distinct CDR3 sequences, with roughly two fifths observed a single time. The source material was esophageal tumor tissue. Receptor source: a male donor with esophageal squamous cell carcinoma.

Notes on this clonotype: With a much larger clone just one base away, this may be a read error. Without the conserved terminal phenylalanine or tryptophan, this CDR3 likely stems from a read error. V gene TRBV7-2 combines with J gene TRBJ2-4; 12 bases fit TRBD2. The better agreement between TRBJ2-5 and the DNA end casts doubt on the J call. Germline V lookup: CDR1 SGHTA, CDR2 FQGNSA. The CDR3 runs 18 residues. CDR3 loop: CASSLGPGTSGPKETQYL. CDR3 bases: TGTGCCAGCAGCTTAGGGCCCGGGACTAGCGGGCCCAAAGAGACCCAGTACTTG.

V usage is TRBV5-4 and J usage is TRBJ1-2; a possible D gene is TRBD1 (5 bases). The CDR3 spans 15 residues. CDR1 SGHNT and CDR2 YYREEE come from the germline V gene (reference sequence). V was shortened by 4 bases and J by 1 base, with 14 bases between the two germline ends. This CDR3 reads CASSVVGRVNYGYTF. The DNA for the CDR3 is TGTGCCAGCAGCGTGGTAGGCAGGGTTAACTATGGCTACACCTTC. The full variable domain, completed using reference TRBV5-4 and TRBJ1-2, is ETGVTQSPTHLIKTRGQQVTLRCSSQSGHNTVSWYQQALGQGPQFIFQYYREEENGRGNFPPRFSGLQFPNYSSELNVNALELDDSALYLCASSVVGRVNYGYTFGSGTRLTVV.

Ten or more counts support this clonotype. The chain couples TRBV6-4 to TRBJ1-5; TRBD1 agrees at 10 bases. Germline V CDR1 and CDR2: MRHNA, SNTAGT. The V segment lost 10 bases and the J segment 6 bases; nucleotides outside the gene matches: 15. CDR3 size: 16 residues. The CDR3 region has the DNA TGTGCCATCCTACTTCCGGGACAGGGGCCGGGTCAGCCCCAGCATTTT. Translated: CAILLPGQGPGQPQHF.

This clonotype was detected only a few times. V usage is TRBV20-1 and J usage is TRBJ1-2; a possible D gene is TRBD1 (6 bases). This CDR3 is 13 amino acids long. In germline, CDR1 is DFQATT, CDR2 SNEGSKA (reference sequence). V lost 4 bases, J lost 1 base, and 10 bases lay in between. The CDR3 bases are TGCAGTGCTATAGGGGGTGTTAACTATGGCTACACCTTC. This gives the protein CSAIGGVNYGYTF.

The DNA of the CDR3 is TGTGCCAGCAGCCTGTCCACAGGGGGGGGCACAGATACGCAGTATTTT. It yields the protein CASSLSTGGGTDTQYF. This chain links TRBV6-2 or TRBV6-3 with TRBJ2-3, with TRBD1 as a possible D gene (8 bases). The CDR3 is made up of 16 amino acids. CDR1 and CDR2 (germline): MNHEY, SVGEGT. Between the trimmed V and J ends, which lost 6 bases and 1 base, there was a span of 17 bases.

This chain links TRBV11-3 with TRBJ2-1; TRBD1 agrees at 7 bases. The J call may be incorrect, as the DNA end agrees better with TRBJ2-3. This CDR3 contains 15 residues. CDR1 is SGHNT and CDR2 is YENEEA in the germline V gene. CDR3 loop: CASSLAPGTVDTQYF. The DNA of the CDR3 is TGTGCCAGCAGCTTAGCCCCCGGGACAGTAGATACGCAGTATTTT.

There are a few counts of this clonotype. The V call is TRBV7-6, the J call TRBJ2-3, with D unresolved. The CDR3 sequence is 12 residues long. Germline-derived CDR1 and CDR2 are SGHVS and FNYEAQ. The ends were cut back, 4 bases at V and 2 bases at J, with 4 bases in the middle. CDR3 loop: CASSSSTDTQYF. The CDR3 DNA reads as TGTGCCAGCAGCTCCTCCACAGATACGCAGTATTTT.

About this clonotype itself: One base away lies a much larger clone, so this may be a sequencing read error. The J gene is TRBJ2-3, the V gene TRBV10-1, with D possibly matching TRBD1 (7 bases). CDR3 length: 13 residues. CDR1 is WNHNN and CDR2 is SYGVQD in the germline V gene (reference sequence). This chain's CDR3 is CASRIRGSGELYF. The CDR3 nucleotides read TGTGCCAGCAGGATCAGGGGGTCGGGGGAGCTGTATTTT.

The chain is built from TRBV7-6 and TRBJ2-1; maybe TRBD2 (5 bases). Judging by the DNA end, TRBJ2-7 fits better; the J call may be wrong. The CDR3 extends over 13 amino acids. Germline CDR1 SGHVS, CDR2 FNYEAQ. The CDR3: CASSLDGNYEQYF. CDR3 sequence (DNA): TGTGCCAGCAGCTTAGACGGGAACTACGAGCAGTACTTC.

This chain links TRBV12-3 or TRBV12-4 with TRBJ2-5; the match to TRBD2 covers 8 bases. The J call is uncertain, as TRBJ2-7 better fits the DNA end. This CDR3 spans 15 amino acids. CDR3 sequence (DNA): TGTGCCAGCAGTAGGGAACGGGAGGGCCCCTACGAGCAGTACTTC. Its translation is CASSREREGPYEQYF.

This clonotype is categorized as medium-sized. The genes are TRBV28 and TRBJ2-7; possibly TRBD2 for D (6 bases). The germline gives CDR1 MDHEN, CDR2 SYDVKM. With 7 bases removed from V and 5 bases from J, the gap between germline ends came to 21 bases. This CDR3 comprises 15 residues. The CDR3 sequence is CASIGREAAADEQYF. The DNA for the CDR3 is TGTGCCAGCATTGGCAGGGAGGCTGCTGCAGACGAGCAGTACTTC.

For this clonotype: This CDR3 fails to terminate in the conserved phenylalanine or tryptophan, so it likely reflects a read error. Because the CDR3's place on the DNA is in doubt, the DNA is left out and the CDR3 is given as listed by TCRdb. The chain combines TRBV7-8 with TRBJ2-6. Inclusive of both ends, the CDR3 amounts to 16 amino acids. Germline assignment: CDR1 SGHVS and CDR2 FQNEAQ. The chain's CDR3 is CASSIGSLGDEQFFGV.

In this sample, this clonotype turned up many times. A much larger clone is a single base away; this may be a read error. This rearrangement joins TRBV6-1 to TRBJ2-4; 9 bases match TRBD2. The CDR3 runs 14 residues. Germline trimming cut 7 bases from V and 13 bases from J; bases unmatched to any gene: 14. Germline V gene sequence: CDR1 MNHNS, CDR2 SASEGT. DNA for the CDR3: TGTGCCAGCACCCCAGCGGGAGGTCACAATGAGCAGTACTTC. It specifies CASTPAGGHNEQYF.

Only a few counts were recorded for this clonotype. The V call is TRBV7-9, the J call TRBJ1-2, with D uncertain. The CDR3 covers 13 residues. Trimming took 5 bases from V and 1 from J, leaving 8 bases between them. The germline CDR1 and CDR2 sequences are SEHNR and FQNEAQ (reference sequence). The CDR3: CASSPDVNYGYTF. The CDR3 region has the DNA TGTGCCAGCAGCCCGGACGTTAACTATGGCTACACCTTC.

The chain links TRBV12-3 or TRBV12-4 to TRBJ1-1; perhaps TRBD1 as D (6 bases). The CDR3 covers 13 residues. Trimming shortened V by 3 bases and J by 3 bases, and 8 bases separated the two germline ends. The CDR3: CASSFNRDTEAFF. DNA of the CDR3: TGTGCCAGCAGTTTCAACAGGGACACTGAAGCTTTCTTT.

This clonotype was seen ten or more times. J is TRBJ2-3 and V is TRBV27; a possible D gene is TRBD2 (7 bases). The CDR3 length is 14 residues. Between the trimmed V and J ends, which lost 5 bases and 2 bases, there was a span of 11 bases. Germline CDR1 and CDR2: MNHEY and SMNVEV (reference sequence). The CDR3 reads CASSRGAFTDTQYF. The DNA of the CDR3 is TGTGCCAGCAGTCGGGGGGCCTTCACAGATACGCAGTATTTT.

This clonotype was seen a few times. The V and J genes are TRBV7-2 and TRBJ2-3; TRBD2 agrees at 11 bases. Germline V CDR1 and CDR2: SGHTA, FQGNSA. Trimming took 0 bases from V and 6 from J; bases not matched to a gene: 5. The CDR3 is 16 residues long. DNA of the CDR3: TGTGCCAGCAGCTTAGCTACTAGCGGGGGAGGGGATACGCAGTATTTT. Translated: CASSLATSGGGDTQYF.

The chain carries TRBV2 and TRBJ2-1; no reliable D call. Germline V lookup: CDR1 SNHLY, CDR2 FYNNEI. Trimming left V 7 bases short and J 12 bases short, with 25 bases between. CDR3 length equals 15 residues. The CDR3 DNA is TGTGCCAGCACTCCGATGGGGATTGTCAGGAGTCGGCAGTTCTTC. Its protein product is CASTPMGIVRSRQFF.

The V and J genes are TRBV7-3 and TRBJ2-2; the match to TRBD2 covers 11 bases. Germline values: CDR1 SGHTA, CDR2 FQGTGA. The CDR3 is made up of 16 amino acids. The V segment lost 2 bases and the J segment 6 bases; nucleotides outside the gene matches: 5. CDR3 nucleotide sequence: TGTGCCAGCAGCTTATTTAGCGGGGGGGCCGCCGGGGAGCTGTTTTTT. As protein: CASSLFSGGAAGELFF.

Details on this clonotype: At one end the junction does not follow the germline gene, possibly because of a read error. The gene calls are TRBV7-3 and TRBJ2-2; TRBD2 aligns across 10 bases. The CDR3 is made up of 16 amino acids. Germline CDR1 is SGHTA and CDR2 is FQGTGA. CDR3 sequence reads: CASSSTAGGLPGELFF. CDR3 nucleotides: TGTGCCAGCAGCTCCACAGCGGGGGGGCTGCCCGGCGAGCTGTTTTTT.

The chain has TRBV28 and TRBJ2-7; the D gene is possibly TRBD2 (6 bases). The CDR3 is 15 amino acids. Germline-derived CDR1 and CDR2 are MDHEN and SYDVKM. V lost 2 bases and J 7 bases, leaving 18 bases between the germline ends. This chain's CDR3 is CASSLGGSTYNEQYF. The CDR3 nucleotides read TGTGCCAGCAGTTTAGGAGGGAGCACCTACAATGAGCAGTACTTC. Together with reference TRBV28 and TRBJ2-7, the CDR3 gives the full variable domain: DVKVTQSSRYLVKRTGEKVFLECVQDMDHENMFWYRQDPGLGLRLIYFSYDVKMKEKGDIPEGYSVSREKKERFSLILESASTNQTSMYLCASSLGGSTYNEQYFGPGTRLTVT.

This clonotype counts as medium-sized. The rearrangement joins TRBV6-4 to TRBJ2-3, with 9 nucleotides matching TRBD2. V lost 3 bases and J lost 5; bases outside the gene matches: 6. Germline values: CDR1 MRHNA, CDR2 SNTAGT. This CDR3 contains 15 residues. CDR3 DNA sequence: TGTGCCAGCAGTGATAGAGCGGGAGGACAAGATACGCAGTATTTT. This sequence encodes CASSDRAGGQDTQYF.

This rearrangement joins TRBV7-3 to TRBJ2-1; D is perhaps TRBD2 (6 bases). Looked up from germline, CDR1 is SGHTA and CDR2 is FQGTGA. Trimming shortened V by 1 base and J by 3 bases, and 10 bases separated the two germline ends. This CDR3 contains 15 residues. The CDR3 nucleotides are TGTGCCAGCAGCTTAATCGCGGGAAGCTACAATGAGCAGTTCTTC. As protein: CASSLIAGSYNEQFF.

The chain joins TRBV6-8 to TRBJ2-7; 8 positions match TRBD1. CDR3 length: 14 amino acids. The V gene's germline CDR1 is MNHGY and CDR2 SAAAGT. With V trimmed by 6 bases and J by 2 bases, 6 bases remained unmatched. The CDR3 sequence is CASRGGQGTYEQYF. DNA for the CDR3: TGTGCCAGCAGAGGCGGACAGGGAACCTACGAGCAGTACTTC.

This rearrangement joins TRBV7-2 to TRBJ1-2; no firm D call. This CDR3 has 16 amino acids. Germline CDR1 and CDR2: SGHTA and FQGNSA. Trimming left V 2 bases short and J 1 base short, with 14 bases between. The CDR3 region has the DNA TGTGCCAGCAGCTTACCGTTGCGGTTGGGTAACTATGGCTACACCTTC. It is translated as CASSLPLRLGNYGYTF.

This clonotype was counted a few times. The rearrangement uses TRBV7-8 and TRBJ2-7, with no clear D. This CDR3 has 15 amino acids. The germline gives CDR1 SGHVS, CDR2 FQNEAQ. The ends were cut back, 0 bases at V and 0 bases at J, with 9 bases in the middle. The CDR3 coding sequence is TGTGCCAGCAGCTTAGCGTCTCTTTCCTCCTACGAGCAGTACTTC. Its translation is CASSLASLSSYEQYF.

This clonotype was observed a few times. The V call is TRBV7-2, the J call TRBJ2-5; unclear D gene. The J call may be in error: the DNA end matches TRBJ2-1 better. Germline V lookup: CDR1 SGHTA, CDR2 FQGNSA. The CDR3 contains 15 residues. CDR3 nucleotides: TGTGCCAGCAGCTTAGATCTTGGCTATTACAATGAGCAGTTCTTC. It is translated as CASSLDLGYYNEQFF.

This clonotype occurred many times. Since a much larger clone is just one base distant, this may be a read error. This sequence joins TRBV12-3 or TRBV12-4 and TRBJ2-7, with 9 bases fitting TRBD1. V lost 6 bases to trimming and J lost 7 bases; unmatched junction nucleotides: 13. The CDR3 contains 15 residues. The CDR3 spells CASRGQGNSYNEQYF. CDR3 nucleotide sequence: TGTGCCAGCAGAGGACAGGGGAATTCCTACAATGAGCAGTACTTC.